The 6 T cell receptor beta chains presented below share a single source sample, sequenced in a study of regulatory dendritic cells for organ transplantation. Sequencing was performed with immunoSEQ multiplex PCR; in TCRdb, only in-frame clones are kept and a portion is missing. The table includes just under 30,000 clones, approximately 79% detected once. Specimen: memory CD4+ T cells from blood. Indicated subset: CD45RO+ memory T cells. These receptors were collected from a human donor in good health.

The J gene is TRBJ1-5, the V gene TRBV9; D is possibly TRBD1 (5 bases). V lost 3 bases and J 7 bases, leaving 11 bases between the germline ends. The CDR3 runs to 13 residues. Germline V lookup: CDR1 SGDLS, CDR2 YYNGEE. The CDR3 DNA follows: TGTGCCAGCAGCGAGCGGGGCGGGCAGCCCCAGCATTTT. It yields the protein CASSERGGQPQHF. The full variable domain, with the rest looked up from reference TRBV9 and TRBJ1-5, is DSGVTQTPKHLITATGQRVTLRCSPRSGDLSVYWYQQSLDQGLQFLIQYYNGEERAKGNILERFSAQQFPDLHSELNLSSLELGDSALYFCASSERGGQPQHFGDGTRLSIL.

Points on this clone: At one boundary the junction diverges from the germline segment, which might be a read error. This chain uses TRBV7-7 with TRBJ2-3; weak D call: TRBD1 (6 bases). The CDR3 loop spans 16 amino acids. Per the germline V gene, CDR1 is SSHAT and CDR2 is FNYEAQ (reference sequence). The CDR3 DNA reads TGTGCTAGCAGCTGCATTTTAAGACAGGCCGACGGTACGCAGTATTTT. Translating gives CASSCILRQADGTQYF.

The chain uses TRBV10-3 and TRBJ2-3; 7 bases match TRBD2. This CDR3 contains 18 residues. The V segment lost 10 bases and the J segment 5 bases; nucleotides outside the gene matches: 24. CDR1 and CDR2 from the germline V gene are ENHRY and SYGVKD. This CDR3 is CATSGQSGRMGEGDTQYF. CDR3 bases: TGTGCCACCAGCGGGCAGAGCGGACGGATGGGGGAGGGAGATACGCAGTATTTT.

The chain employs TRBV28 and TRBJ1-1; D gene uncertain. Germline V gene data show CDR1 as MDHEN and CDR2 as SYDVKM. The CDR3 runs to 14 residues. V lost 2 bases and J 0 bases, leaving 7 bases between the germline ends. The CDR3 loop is CASSLGTMNTEAFF. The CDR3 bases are TGTGCCAGCAGTTTAGGAACGATGAACACTGAAGCTTTCTTT.

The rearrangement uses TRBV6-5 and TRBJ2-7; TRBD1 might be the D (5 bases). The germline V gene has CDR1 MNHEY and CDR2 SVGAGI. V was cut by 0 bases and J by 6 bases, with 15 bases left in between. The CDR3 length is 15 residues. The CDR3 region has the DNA TGTGCCAGCAGTTACTCGTTCCAGGGTATAGGCGAGCAGTACTTC. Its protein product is CASSYSFQGIGEQYF.

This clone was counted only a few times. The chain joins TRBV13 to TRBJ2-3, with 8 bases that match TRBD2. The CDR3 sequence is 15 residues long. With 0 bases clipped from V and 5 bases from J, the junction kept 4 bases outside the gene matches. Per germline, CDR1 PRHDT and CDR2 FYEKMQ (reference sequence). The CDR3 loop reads CASSLGGSGEDTQYF. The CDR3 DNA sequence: TGTGCCAGCAGCTTAGGCGGTAGCGGGGAAGATACGCAGTATTTT.